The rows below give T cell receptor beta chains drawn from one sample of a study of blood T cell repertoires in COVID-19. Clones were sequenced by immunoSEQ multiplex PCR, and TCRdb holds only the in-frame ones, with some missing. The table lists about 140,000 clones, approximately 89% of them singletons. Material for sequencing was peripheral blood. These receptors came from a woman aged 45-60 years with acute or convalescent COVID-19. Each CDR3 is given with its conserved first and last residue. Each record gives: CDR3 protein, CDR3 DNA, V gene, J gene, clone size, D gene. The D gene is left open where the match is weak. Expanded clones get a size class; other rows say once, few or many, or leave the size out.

cdr3_aa: CAISAGTGGSYGYTF; cdr3_nt: TGTGCCATCAGTGCAGGGACAGGGGGATCCTATGGCTACACCTTC; v_call: TRBV10-3; j_call: TRBJ1-2; clone_size: once; d_call: TRBD1
cdr3_aa: CASSYGPQGDDGQFF; cdr3_nt: TGTGCCAGCAGTTACGGGCCACAGGGTGACGACGGGCAGTTCTTC; v_call: TRBV6-2/TRBV6-3; j_call: TRBJ2-1; clone_size: .; d_call: .
cdr3_aa: CASSLGTGAGELFF; cdr3_nt: TGTGCCAGCAGCTTAGGGACAGGGGCCGGGGAGCTGTTTTTT; v_call: TRBV11-3; j_call: TRBJ2-2; clone_size: .; d_call: TRBD1
cdr3_aa: CASSFTGSNYEQYF; cdr3_nt: TGCGCCAGCAGCTTTACAGGGTCAAACTACGAGCAGTACTTC; v_call: TRBV5-1; j_call: TRBJ2-7; clone_size: .; d_call: .
cdr3_aa: CASSSSGGAKNIQYF; cdr3_nt: TGTGCCAGCAGCTCTTCCGGGGGTGCCAAAAACATTCAGTACTTC; v_call: TRBV7-9; j_call: TRBJ2-4; clone_size: .; d_call: .
cdr3_aa: CASSLAAPGGGSPLHF; cdr3_nt: TGTGCCAGCAGCTTGGCGGCCCCCGGTGGCGGTTCACCCCTCCACTTT; v_call: TRBV7-9; j_call: TRBJ1-6; clone_size: .; d_call: .
cdr3_aa: CASSPRDRIRPQHF; cdr3_nt: TGTGCCAGCAGCCCCCGGGACAGGATTCGGCCCCAGCATTTT; v_call: TRBV6-5; j_call: TRBJ1-5; clone_size: .; d_call: TRBD1
cdr3_aa: CASIRRDRGPVGELFF; cdr3_nt: TGTGCCAGCATCAGACGGGACAGGGGGCCGGTCGGGGAGCTGTTTTTT; v_call: TRBV5-8; j_call: TRBJ2-2; clone_size: .; d_call: TRBD1
cdr3_aa: CASSEGPSEAFF; cdr3_nt: TGTGCCAGCAGTGAGGGCCCCAGTGAGGCTTTCTTT; v_call: TRBV6-1; j_call: TRBJ1-1; clone_size: .; d_call: .
cdr3_aa: CASSLFSSEGEKLFF; cdr3_nt: TGTGCCAGCAGTCTTTTCAGTTCAGAGGGAGAAAAACTGTTTTTT; v_call: TRBV3-1/TRBV3-2; j_call: TRBJ1-4; clone_size: few; d_call: .
cdr3_aa: CASTPLAGETYEQYF; cdr3_nt: TGTGCCAGCACCCCTCTAGCGGGGGAAACCTACGAGCAGTACTTC; v_call: TRBV28; j_call: TRBJ2-7; clone_size: .; d_call: TRBD2
cdr3_aa: CSASFGTGTDSPLHF; cdr3_nt: TGCAGTGCTAGTTTCGGGACAGGGACTGATTCACCCCTCCACTTT; v_call: TRBV20-1; j_call: TRBJ1-6; clone_size: .; d_call: TRBD1
cdr3_aa: CASSPSSTGELFF; cdr3_nt: TGTGCCAGCTCACCATCGAGCACCGGGGAGCTGTTTTTT; v_call: TRBV18; j_call: TRBJ2-2; clone_size: few; d_call: .
cdr3_aa: CASSTGVSSGATNEKLFF; cdr3_nt: TGTGCCAGTAGTACCGGCGTCTCGAGCGGAGCAACTAATGAAAAACTGTTTTTT; v_call: TRBV19; j_call: TRBJ1-4; clone_size: .; d_call: .
cdr3_aa: CAWGSGTGFEKLFF; cdr3_nt: TGTGCCTGGGGTTCCGGGACAGGGTTTGAAAAACTGTTTTTT; v_call: TRBV30; j_call: TRBJ1-4; clone_size: .; d_call: TRBD1
cdr3_aa: CASSARQGLNRPNYGYTF; cdr3_nt: TGTGCCAGCAGCGCCCGACAGGGGTTGAACCGCCCTAACTATGGCTACACCTTC; v_call: TRBV11-2; j_call: TRBJ1-2; clone_size: .; d_call: TRBD1
cdr3_aa: CASSRDYYQGNIQYF; cdr3_nt: TGCGCCAGCAGCCGGGACTACTATCAGGGGAACATTCAGTACTTC; v_call: TRBV5-1; j_call: TRBJ2-4; clone_size: .; d_call: .
cdr3_aa: CASSPFPGTGSYEQYF; cdr3_nt: TGTGCCAGCTCACCATTTCCCGGGACAGGGTCCTACGAGCAGTACTTC; v_call: TRBV18; j_call: TRBJ2-7; clone_size: once; d_call: TRBD1
cdr3_aa: CASSGTGSYSNQPQHF; cdr3_nt: TGTGCCAGCAGCGGGACAGGCAGTTATAGCAATCAGCCCCAGCATTTT; v_call: TRBV2; j_call: TRBJ1-5; clone_size: few; d_call: TRBD1
cdr3_aa: CASSLAYGGANYGYTF; cdr3_nt: TGCGCCAGCAGCTTGGCCTACGGGGGGGCTAACTATGGCTACACCTTC; v_call: TRBV5-1; j_call: TRBJ1-2; clone_size: .; d_call: .
cdr3_aa: CSVEDYARRGYF; cdr3_nt: TGCAGCGTTGAAGATTATGCCCGACGGGGGTACTTC; v_call: TRBV29-1; j_call: TRBJ2-7; clone_size: .; d_call: .
cdr3_aa: CASSPIPGQRVAQYF; cdr3_nt: TGTGCCAGCAGCCCTATCCCGGGACAGAGAGTGGCCCAGTACTTC; v_call: TRBV2; j_call: TRBJ2-5; clone_size: .; d_call: TRBD1
cdr3_aa: CAGVLAGGPYNEQFF; cdr3_nt: TGTGCCGGTGTGCTAGCGGGAGGGCCCTACAATGAGCAGTTCTTC; v_call: TRBV7-9; j_call: TRBJ2-1; clone_size: few; d_call: TRBD2
cdr3_aa: CASSQDNSLGQPQHF; cdr3_nt: TGTGCCAGCAGCCAAGATAACAGTTTAGGTCAGCCCCAGCATTTT; v_call: TRBV4-2; j_call: TRBJ1-5; clone_size: .; d_call: .
cdr3_aa: CASSLTGNTGETQYF; cdr3_nt: TGTGCCAGCAGTTTGACCGGGAACACTGGGGAGACCCAGTACTTC; v_call: TRBV7-9; j_call: TRBJ2-5; clone_size: .; d_call: .
cdr3_aa: CASSGRDRGAGYTF; cdr3_nt: TGTGCCAGCAGTGGCCGGGACAGGGGTGCTGGCTACACCTTC; v_call: TRBV2; j_call: TRBJ1-2; clone_size: .; d_call: TRBD1
cdr3_aa: CASRRELDQPQHF; cdr3_nt: TGCGCCAGCAGACGGGAACTCGATCAGCCCCAGCATTTT; v_call: TRBV5-1; j_call: TRBJ1-5; clone_size: .; d_call: .
cdr3_aa: CASSLRGPGLYYGYTF; cdr3_nt: TGTGCCAGTAGTCTACGGGGTCCGGGTTTGTACTATGGCTACACCTTC; v_call: TRBV19; j_call: TRBJ1-2; clone_size: .; d_call: .
cdr3_aa: CASSPGEDNYGYTF; cdr3_nt: TGTGCCAGCAGCCCGGGAGAAGATAACTATGGCTACACCTTC; v_call: TRBV11-2; j_call: TRBJ1-2; clone_size: .; d_call: .
cdr3_aa: CASSPGQGWQETQYF; cdr3_nt: TGTGCCAGTAGTCCGGGACAGGGGTGGCAAGAGACCCAGTACTTC; v_call: TRBV19; j_call: TRBJ2-5; clone_size: .; d_call: TRBD1
cdr3_aa: CASSAHLRQVHTF; cdr3_nt: TGTGCCAGCAGCGCCCACCTTCGACAGGTCCACACCTTC; v_call: TRBV9; j_call: TRBJ1-2; clone_size: .; d_call: .
cdr3_aa: CASSTLAGLTDTQYF; cdr3_nt: TGTGCCAGTAGTACTTTAGCGGGGCTCACAGATACGCAGTATTTT; v_call: TRBV19; j_call: TRBJ2-3; clone_size: .; d_call: TRBD2
cdr3_aa: CASSPGGAGANVLTF; cdr3_nt: TGTGCCAGCTCACCAGGGGGGGCTGGGGCCAACGTCCTGACTTTC; v_call: TRBV18; j_call: TRBJ2-6; clone_size: .; d_call: TRBD2
cdr3_aa: CASSPERGGHEQYF; cdr3_nt: TGCGCCAGCAGTCCTGAGAGGGGAGGCCACGAGCAGTACTTC; v_call: TRBV5-1; j_call: TRBJ2-7; clone_size: once; d_call: .
cdr3_aa: CASSQTGGITDTQYF; cdr3_nt: TGTGCTAGCAGCCAGACAGGGGGGATCACAGATACGCAGTATTTT; v_call: TRBV7-7; j_call: TRBJ2-3; clone_size: .; d_call: TRBD1
cdr3_aa: CASRRGRSFTGELFF; cdr3_nt: TGCGCCAGCAGGCGTGGCAGGTCCTTTACCGGGGAGCTGTTTTTT; v_call: TRBV5-1; j_call: TRBJ2-2; clone_size: .; d_call: .
cdr3_aa: CASSPDRVSSGELFF; cdr3_nt: TGTGCCAGCTCGCCGGACAGGGTGAGCTCCGGGGAGCTGTTTTTT; v_call: TRBV18; j_call: TRBJ2-2; clone_size: .; d_call: TRBD1
cdr3_aa: CASSIPGAGAFF; cdr3_nt: TGTGCCAGTAGTATCCCAGGGGCTGGAGCTTTCTTT; v_call: TRBV19; j_call: TRBJ1-1; clone_size: once; d_call: .
cdr3_aa: CASSEVSLNTGELFF; cdr3_nt: TGTGCCAGCAGTGAAGTTAGCCTGAACACCGGGGAGCTGTTTTTT; v_call: TRBV6-1; j_call: TRBJ2-2; clone_size: .; d_call: .
cdr3_aa: CASSLVPGQGPGELFF; cdr3_nt: TGCGCCAGCAGCTTGGTACCGGGACAGGGCCCAGGGGAGCTGTTTTTT; v_call: TRBV5-1; j_call: TRBJ2-2; clone_size: .; d_call: TRBD1
cdr3_aa: CATSRVAGEVTDTQYF; cdr3_nt: TGTGCCACCAGCAGAGTTGCGGGAGAGGTAACAGATACGCAGTATTTT; v_call: TRBV15; j_call: TRBJ2-3; clone_size: .; d_call: TRBD2
cdr3_aa: CASSPASSPLHF; cdr3_nt: TGTGCCAGCAGCCCAGCGAGTTCACCCCTCCACTTT; v_call: TRBV3-1/TRBV3-2; j_call: TRBJ1-6; clone_size: few; d_call: .
cdr3_aa: CASSDASGGRTDTQYF; cdr3_nt: TGCGCCAGCAGTGATGCTAGCGGGGGGCGCACAGATACGCAGTATTTT; v_call: TRBV10-2; j_call: TRBJ2-3; clone_size: .; d_call: TRBD2
cdr3_aa: CASSLGQVHQPQHF; cdr3_nt: TGTGCCAGCAGCTTAGGGCAGGTTCATCAGCCCCAGCATTTT; v_call: TRBV7-2; j_call: TRBJ1-5; clone_size: .; d_call: .
cdr3_aa: CASSGEAYEQYF; cdr3_nt: TGTGCCAGTAGCGGGGAAGCCTACGAGCAGTACTTC; v_call: TRBV19; j_call: TRBJ2-7; clone_size: .; d_call: .
cdr3_aa: CATSRTNGETQYF; cdr3_nt: TGTGCCACCAGCAGGACGAACGGGGAGACCCAGTACTTC; v_call: TRBV15; j_call: TRBJ2-5; clone_size: .; d_call: .
cdr3_aa: CASSAYYRGRGLVNTEAFF; cdr3_nt: TGTGCCAGCAGCGCCTACTACAGGGGACGGGGATTGGTGAACACTGAAGCTTTCTTT; v_call: TRBV9; j_call: TRBJ1-1; clone_size: few; d_call: TRBD1
cdr3_aa: CASSTQTGTSGNYNEQFF; cdr3_nt: TGTGCCAGTAGTACCCAAACCGGGACTAGCGGGAACTACAATGAGCAGTTCTTC; v_call: TRBV19; j_call: TRBJ2-1; clone_size: .; d_call: TRBD2
cdr3_aa: CASSPPSTGGYGYTF; cdr3_nt: TGTGCCAGCAGCCCCCCTTCGACAGGGGGCTATGGCTACACCTTC; v_call: TRBV7-9; j_call: TRBJ1-2; clone_size: once; d_call: TRBD1
cdr3_aa: CASSLDGGRRNTEAFF; cdr3_nt: TGCGCCAGCAGCTTGGACGGGGGTAGACGGAACACTGAAGCTTTCTTT; v_call: TRBV5-1; j_call: TRBJ1-1; clone_size: .; d_call: .
cdr3_aa: CASSPGQGAWGYTF; cdr3_nt: TGTGCCAGCAGCCCCGGACAGGGGGCGTGGGGCTACACCTTC; v_call: TRBV3-1/TRBV3-2; j_call: TRBJ1-2; clone_size: few; d_call: TRBD1